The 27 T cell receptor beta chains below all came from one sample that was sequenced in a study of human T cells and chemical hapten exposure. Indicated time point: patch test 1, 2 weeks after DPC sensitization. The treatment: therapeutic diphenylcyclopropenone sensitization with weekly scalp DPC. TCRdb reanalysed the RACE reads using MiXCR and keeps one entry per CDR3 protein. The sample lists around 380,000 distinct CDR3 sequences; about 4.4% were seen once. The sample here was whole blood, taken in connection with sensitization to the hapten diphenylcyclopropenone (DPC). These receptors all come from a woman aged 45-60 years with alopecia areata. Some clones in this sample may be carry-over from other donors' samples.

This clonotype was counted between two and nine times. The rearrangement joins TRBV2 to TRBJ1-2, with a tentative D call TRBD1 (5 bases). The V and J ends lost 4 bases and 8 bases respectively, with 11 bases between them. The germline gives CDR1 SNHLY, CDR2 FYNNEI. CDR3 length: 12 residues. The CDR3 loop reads CASSGSRDGYTF. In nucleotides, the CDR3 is TGTGCCAGCAGTGGAAGCAGGGACGGCTACACCTTC.

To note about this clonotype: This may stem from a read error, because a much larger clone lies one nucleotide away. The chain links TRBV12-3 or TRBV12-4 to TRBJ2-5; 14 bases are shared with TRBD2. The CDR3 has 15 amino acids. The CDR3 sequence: CVSSAGTSGRETQYF. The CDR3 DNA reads TGTGTCAGCAGCGCCGGGACTAGCGGGAGAGAGACCCAGTACTTC.

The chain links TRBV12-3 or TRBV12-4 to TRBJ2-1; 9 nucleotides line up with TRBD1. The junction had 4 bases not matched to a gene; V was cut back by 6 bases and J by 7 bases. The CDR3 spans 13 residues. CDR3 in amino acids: CASSGDRENEQFF. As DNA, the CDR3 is TGTGCCAGCAGCGGGGACAGGGAGAATGAGCAGTTCTTC.

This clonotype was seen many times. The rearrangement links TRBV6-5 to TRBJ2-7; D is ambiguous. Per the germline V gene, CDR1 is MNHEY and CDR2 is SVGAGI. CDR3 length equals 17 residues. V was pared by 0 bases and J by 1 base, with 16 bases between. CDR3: CASSYSSATVLSYEQYF. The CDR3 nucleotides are TGTGCCAGCAGTTACTCGAGTGCTACAGTCTTATCCTACGAGCAGTACTTC.

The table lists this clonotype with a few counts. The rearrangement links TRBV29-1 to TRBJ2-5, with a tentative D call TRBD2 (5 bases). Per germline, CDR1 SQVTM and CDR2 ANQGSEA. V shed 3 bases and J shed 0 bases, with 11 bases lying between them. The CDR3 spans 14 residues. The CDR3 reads CSVDRGMDQETQYF. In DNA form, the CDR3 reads TGCAGCGTTGACCGGGGTATGGACCAAGAGACCCAGTACTTC.

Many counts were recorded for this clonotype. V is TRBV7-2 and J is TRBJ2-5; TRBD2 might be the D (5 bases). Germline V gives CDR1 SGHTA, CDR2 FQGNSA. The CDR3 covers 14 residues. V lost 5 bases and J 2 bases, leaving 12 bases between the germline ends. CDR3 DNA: TGTGCCAGCAGCGAAACAGCGGATCAAGAGACCCAGTACTTC. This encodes CASSETADQETQYF.

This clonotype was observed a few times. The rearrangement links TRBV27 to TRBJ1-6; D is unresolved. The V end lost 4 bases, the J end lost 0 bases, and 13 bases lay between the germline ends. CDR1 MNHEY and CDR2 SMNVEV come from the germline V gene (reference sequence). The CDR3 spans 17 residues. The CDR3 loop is CASSSGPTNSYNSPLHF. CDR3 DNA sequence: TGTGCCAGCAGTTCCGGGCCGACAAACTCCTATAATTCACCCCTCCACTTT.

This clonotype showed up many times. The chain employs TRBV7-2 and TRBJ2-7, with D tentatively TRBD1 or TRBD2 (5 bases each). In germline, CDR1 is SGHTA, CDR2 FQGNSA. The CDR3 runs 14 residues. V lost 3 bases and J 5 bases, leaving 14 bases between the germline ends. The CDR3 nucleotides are TGTGCCAGCAGCTTCGGGACGGGTTCCGACGAGCAGTACTTC. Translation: CASSFGTGSDEQYF.

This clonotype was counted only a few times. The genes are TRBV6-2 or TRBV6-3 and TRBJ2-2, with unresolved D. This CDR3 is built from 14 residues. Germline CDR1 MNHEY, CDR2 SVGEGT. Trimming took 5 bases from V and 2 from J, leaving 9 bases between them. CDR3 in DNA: TGTGCCAGCAGTCACGCCCTTAACACCGGGGAGCTGTTTTTT. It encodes CASSHALNTGELFF.

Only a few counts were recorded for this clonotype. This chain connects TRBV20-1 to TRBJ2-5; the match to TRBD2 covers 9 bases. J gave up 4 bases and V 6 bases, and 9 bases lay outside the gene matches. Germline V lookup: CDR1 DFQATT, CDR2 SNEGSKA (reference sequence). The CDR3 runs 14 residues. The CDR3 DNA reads TGCAGTGCCCCAAGCGGGGGGCAAACAGAGACCCAGTACTTC. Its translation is CSAPSGGQTETQYF.

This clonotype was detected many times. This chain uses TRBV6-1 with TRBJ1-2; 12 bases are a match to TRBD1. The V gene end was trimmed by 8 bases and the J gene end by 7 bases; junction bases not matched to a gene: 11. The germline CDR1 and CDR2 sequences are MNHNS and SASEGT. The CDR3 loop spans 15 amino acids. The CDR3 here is CASARFGTGGLGYTF. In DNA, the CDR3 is TGTGCCAGCGCCAGGTTCGGGACAGGGGGCCTTGGCTACACCTTC.

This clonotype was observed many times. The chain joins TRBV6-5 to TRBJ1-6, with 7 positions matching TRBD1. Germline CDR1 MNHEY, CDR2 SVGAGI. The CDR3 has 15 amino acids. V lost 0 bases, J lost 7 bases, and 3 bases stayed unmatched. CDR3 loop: CASSYSRQGNSPLHF. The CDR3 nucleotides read TGTGCCAGCAGTTACTCGAGACAGGGAAATTCACCCCTCCACTTT.

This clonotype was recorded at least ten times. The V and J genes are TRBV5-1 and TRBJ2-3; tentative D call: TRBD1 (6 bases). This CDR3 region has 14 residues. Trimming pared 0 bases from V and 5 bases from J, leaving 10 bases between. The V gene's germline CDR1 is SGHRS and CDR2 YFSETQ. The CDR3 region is CASSLDGGRDTQYF. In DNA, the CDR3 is TGCGCCAGCAGCTTGGATGGGGGCAGAGATACGCAGTATTTT.

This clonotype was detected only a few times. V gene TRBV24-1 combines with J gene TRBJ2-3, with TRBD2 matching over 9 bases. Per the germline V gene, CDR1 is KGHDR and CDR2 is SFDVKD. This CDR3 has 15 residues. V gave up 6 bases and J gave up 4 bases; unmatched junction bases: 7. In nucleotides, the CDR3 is TGTGCCACCAGTTTAGCGGGAGATATTGCAGATACGCAGTATTTT. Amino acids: CATSLAGDIADTQYF.

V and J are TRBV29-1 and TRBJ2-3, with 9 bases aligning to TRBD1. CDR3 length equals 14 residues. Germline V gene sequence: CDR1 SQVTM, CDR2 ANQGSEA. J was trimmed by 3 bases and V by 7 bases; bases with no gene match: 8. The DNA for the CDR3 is TGCAGCGCCGTGGACAGGGGAGTTACAGATACGCAGTATTTT. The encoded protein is CSAVDRGVTDTQYF.

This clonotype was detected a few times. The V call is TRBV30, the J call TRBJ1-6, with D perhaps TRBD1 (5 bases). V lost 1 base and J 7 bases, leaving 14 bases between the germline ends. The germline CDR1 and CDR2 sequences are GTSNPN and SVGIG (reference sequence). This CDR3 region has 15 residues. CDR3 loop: CAWSGSRAQNSPLHF. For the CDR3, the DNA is TGTGCCTGGAGTGGATCCAGGGCACAGAATTCACCCCTCCACTTT.

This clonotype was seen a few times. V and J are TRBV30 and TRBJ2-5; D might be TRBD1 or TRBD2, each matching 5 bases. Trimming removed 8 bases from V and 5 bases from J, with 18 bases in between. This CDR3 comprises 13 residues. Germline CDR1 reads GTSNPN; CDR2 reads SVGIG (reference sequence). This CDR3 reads CAQTPGPQETQYF. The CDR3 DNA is TGTGCCCAGACGCCGGGACCCCAGGAGACCCAGTACTTC.

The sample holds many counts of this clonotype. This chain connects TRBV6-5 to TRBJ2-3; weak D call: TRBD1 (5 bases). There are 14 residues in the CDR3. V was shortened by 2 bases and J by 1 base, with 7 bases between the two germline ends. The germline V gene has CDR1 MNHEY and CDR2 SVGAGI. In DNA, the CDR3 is TGTGCCAGCAGTTACGGGGCAGGCACAGATACGCAGTATTTT. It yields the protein CASSYGAGTDTQYF.

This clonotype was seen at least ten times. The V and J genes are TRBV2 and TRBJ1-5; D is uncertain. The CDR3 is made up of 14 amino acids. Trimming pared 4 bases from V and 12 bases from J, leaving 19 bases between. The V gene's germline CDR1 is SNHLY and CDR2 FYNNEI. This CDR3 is CASSVRVGLEGQHF. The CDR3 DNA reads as TGTGCCAGCAGTGTTCGGGTTGGGCTCGAGGGCCAGCATTTT. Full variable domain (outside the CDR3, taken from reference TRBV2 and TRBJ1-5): EPEVTQTPSHQVTQMGQEVILRCVPISNHLYFYWYRQILGQKVEFLVSFYNNEISEKSEIFDDQFSVERPDGSNFTLKIRSTKLEDSAMYFCASSVRVGLEGQHFGDGTRLSIL.

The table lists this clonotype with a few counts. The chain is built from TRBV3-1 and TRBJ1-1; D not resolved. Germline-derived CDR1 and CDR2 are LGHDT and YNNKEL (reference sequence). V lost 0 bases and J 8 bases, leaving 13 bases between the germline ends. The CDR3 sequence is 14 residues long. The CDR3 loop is CASSQDNGLGEAFF. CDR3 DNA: TGTGCCAGCAGCCAAGATAACGGCCTTGGGGAAGCTTTCTTT.

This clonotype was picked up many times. The CDR3 region is CASSLSQLNTEAFF. CDR3 in DNA: TGTGCCAGCAGCTTGTCACAGTTAAACACTGAAGCTTTCTTT. The chain combines TRBV11-2 with TRBJ1-1; D gene ambiguous. Between the trimmed V and J ends, which lost 3 bases and 2 bases, there was a span of 10 bases. The CDR3 extends over 14 amino acids. The germline CDR1 and CDR2 sequences are SGHAT and FQNNGV.

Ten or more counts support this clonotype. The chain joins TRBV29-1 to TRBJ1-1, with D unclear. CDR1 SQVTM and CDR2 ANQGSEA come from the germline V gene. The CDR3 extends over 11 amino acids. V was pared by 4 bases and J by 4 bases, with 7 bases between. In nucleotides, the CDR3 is TGCAGCGTTGTAGAGCGCACTGAAGCTTTCTTT. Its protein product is CSVVERTEAFF.

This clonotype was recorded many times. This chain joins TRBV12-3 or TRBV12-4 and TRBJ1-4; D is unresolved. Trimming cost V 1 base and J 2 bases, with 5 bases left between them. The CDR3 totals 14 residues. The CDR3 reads CASSLEGTNEKLFF. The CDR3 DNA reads TGTGCCAGCAGTTTAGAGGGTACTAATGAAAAACTGTTTTTT.

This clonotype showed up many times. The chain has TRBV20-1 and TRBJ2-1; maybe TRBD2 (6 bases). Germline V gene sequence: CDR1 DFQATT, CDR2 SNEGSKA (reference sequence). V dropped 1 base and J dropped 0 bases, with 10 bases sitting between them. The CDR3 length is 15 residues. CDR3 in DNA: TGCAGTGCTAGAGCGCGGGACCGCTCCTACAATGAGCAGTTCTTC. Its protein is CSARARDRSYNEQFF.

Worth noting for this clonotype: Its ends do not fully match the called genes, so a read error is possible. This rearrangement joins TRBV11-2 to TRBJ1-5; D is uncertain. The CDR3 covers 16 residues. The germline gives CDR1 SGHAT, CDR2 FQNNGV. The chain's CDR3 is CASSYDTTYSNQHQHF. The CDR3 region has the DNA TGTGCCAGCAGCTACGATACAACGTATAGCAATCAGCACCAGCATTTT.

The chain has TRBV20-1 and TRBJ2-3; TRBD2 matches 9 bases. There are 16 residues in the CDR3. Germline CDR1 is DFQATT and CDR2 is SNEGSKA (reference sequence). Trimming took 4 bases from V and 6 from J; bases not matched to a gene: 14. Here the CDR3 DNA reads TGCAGTGCTATTAATCGACTAGCGGCCCCTCGGGATACGCAGTATTTT. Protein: CSAINRLAAPRDTQYF.

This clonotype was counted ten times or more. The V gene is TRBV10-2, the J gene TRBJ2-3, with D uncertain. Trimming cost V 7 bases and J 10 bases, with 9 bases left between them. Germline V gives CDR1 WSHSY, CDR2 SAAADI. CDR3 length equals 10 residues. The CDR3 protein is CASNDGAQYF. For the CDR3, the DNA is TGCGCCAGCAACGATGGGGCGCAGTATTTT.